The present T cell receptor beta chain was sequenced within a study of T cells after posttransplantation cyclophosphamide (dated by TCRdb to the mid-2010s). Study-level background: T cell repertoire reconstitution was tracked by TRB sequencing after myeloablative bone marrow transplantation in which posttransplantation cyclophosphamide was used as GVHD prophylaxis. Public TRB sequences were checked against a database of over 3,000 sequences associated with responses to pathogens, tumor antigens, self-antigens and alloantigens. Up to roughly 3 additional blood samples from 2 to 5.2 years after transplant were also TRB-sequenced in 3 patients, as was pretransplant blood from several patients. TRA and TRB clonality were tightly correlated in several samples, so subsequent TCR analyses focused on TRB only. Antigen receptor sequencing covered samples from approximately 38 PTCy-treated patients and around 15 of their related bone marrow donors. Blood from all 35 or so PTCy patients who had 1-year posttransplant specimens underwent TRB sequencing. Broader findings and caveats from the paper: The TRB repertoires of T cells infiltrating skin or GI tract showed only limited overlap with the TRB repertoires of T cells in blood. At 1-2 months, donor-recipient similarity was low but rose over the first year, and the later blood repertoires were often dominated by donor CD8+ memory clones. Across roughly 48 patients, TRB clonality was highly associated with recipient CMV seropositivity and CMV reactivation, and diversity in PTCy patients was similar to diversity in CNI/methotrexate controls.

Genomic DNA was used for TRB sequencing, which was performed with the immunoSEQ assay at survey resolution or with the hsTCRB kit. The authors' pipeline ran thus. The immunoSEQ software handled initial read processing, and the LymphoSeq R package was used for repertoire analyses. Clonality was computed as 1 minus normalized Shannon entropy; Gini coefficient was also calculated for each TRB dataset. To infer phenotypes in unsorted samples, TRB sequences from sorted subsets of the recipient or donor were mapped onto the unsorted samples of the same recipient. Not all clones reach the TCRdb copy of this immuneACCESS table, which keeps in-frame sequences only. Checked studies attribute under half of the gap to unresolved V genes and leave the rest unexplained. D and trimming were read from the DNA, whereas the V and J calls and clone size are those reported in that table. The sample has fewer than 25,000 clones on record, roughly 90% of them singletons. The ten biggest clones cover 8.2% of the sample.

The sample holds one count of this clone. Its specific antigen is unknown. No base quality information exists; no much larger clone differs at one position. A control cohort of 11 patients who had been given myeloablative marrow transplants with methotrexate plus a calcineurin inhibitor was sampled 1 year after transplant. Peripheral blood and bone marrow mononuclear cells were isolated by Ficoll-Hypaque density centrifugation and were cryopreserved. Trimming costs V 6 bases and J 4 bases, and their ends lie 19 bases apart. The germline V gene supplies CDR1 KGHSH and CDR2 LQKENI. The CDR3 contains 15 residues, cysteine and phenylalanine counted. This entry keeps only the CDR3 DNA: 45 bases, framed from base 1.

The chain was built from TRBV18 and TRBJ2-7; TRBD2 could be the D gene, as 5 bases match. This specimen was PBMCs, taken after an allogeneic stem cell transplant with a calcineurin inhibitor and methotrexate. This receptor was identified in a female patient in her fifties or sixties who received an allogeneic stem cell transplant from an unrelated donor, was CMV-positive, and had chronic GVHD only. Following a transplant, some T cells may be graft donor cells, not patient cells. The nucleotide sequence reads as follows: TGTGCCAGCTCTCCCTCCGTCGGGGAAAGTTACGAGCAGTACTTC. Its amino acids are CASSPSVGESYEQYF.